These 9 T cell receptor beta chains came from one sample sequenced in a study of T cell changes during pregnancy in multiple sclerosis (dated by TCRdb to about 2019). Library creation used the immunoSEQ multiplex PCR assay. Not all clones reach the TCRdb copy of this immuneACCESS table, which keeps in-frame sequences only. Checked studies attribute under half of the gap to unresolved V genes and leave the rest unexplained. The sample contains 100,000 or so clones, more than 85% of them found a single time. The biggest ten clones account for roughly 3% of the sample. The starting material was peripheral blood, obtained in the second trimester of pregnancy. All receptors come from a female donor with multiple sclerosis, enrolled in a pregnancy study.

CDR3 region: CASSLMAGATALSEQYF. For the CDR3, the DNA is TGTGCCAGCAGCTTGATGGCGGGAGCAACTGCCTTGAGCGAGCAGTACTTC. The chain couples TRBV5-6 to TRBJ2-7; 7 positions agree with TRBD2. V dropped 1 base and J dropped 6; count of bases not matched to a gene: 16. CDR3 length equals 17 residues. Germline lookup yields CDR1 SGHDT and CDR2 YYEEEE.

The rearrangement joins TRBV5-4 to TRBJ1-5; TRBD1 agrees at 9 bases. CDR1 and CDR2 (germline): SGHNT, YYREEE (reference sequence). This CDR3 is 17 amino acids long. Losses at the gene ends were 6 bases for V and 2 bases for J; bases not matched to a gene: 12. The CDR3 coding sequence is TGTGCCAGCAACTTACAGGGGGCTTCCTGGGGCAATCAGCCCCAGCATTTT. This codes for CASNLQGASWGNQPQHF.

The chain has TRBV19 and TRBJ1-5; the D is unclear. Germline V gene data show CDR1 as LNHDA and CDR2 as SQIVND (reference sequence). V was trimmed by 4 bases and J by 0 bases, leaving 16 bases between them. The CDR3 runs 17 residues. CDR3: CASSTPSWGDSNQPQHF. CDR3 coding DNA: TGTGCCAGTAGTACCCCATCGTGGGGAGATAGCAATCAGCCCCAGCATTTT.

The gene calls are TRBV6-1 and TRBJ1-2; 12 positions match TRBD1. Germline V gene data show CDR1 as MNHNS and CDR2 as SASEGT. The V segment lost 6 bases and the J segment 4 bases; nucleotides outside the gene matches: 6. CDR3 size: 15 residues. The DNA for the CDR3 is TGTGCCAGCAGGGAGGGACAGGGGGCGGTCTATGGCTACACCTTC. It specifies CASREGQGAVYGYTF.

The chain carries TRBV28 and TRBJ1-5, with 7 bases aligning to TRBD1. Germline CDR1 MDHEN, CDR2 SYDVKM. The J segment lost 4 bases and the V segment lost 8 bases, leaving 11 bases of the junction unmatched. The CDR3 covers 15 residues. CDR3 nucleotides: TGTGCCAGCGGGGTAGTGGACAGGCTTAATCAGCCCCAGCATTTT. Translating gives CASGVVDRLNQPQHF.

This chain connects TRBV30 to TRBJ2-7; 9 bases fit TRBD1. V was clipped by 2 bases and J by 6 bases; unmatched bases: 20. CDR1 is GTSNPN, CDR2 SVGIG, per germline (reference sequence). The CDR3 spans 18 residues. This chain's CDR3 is CAWSPPGSGTGHKFEQYF. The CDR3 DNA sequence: TGTGCCTGGAGTCCCCCGGGTTCCGGGACAGGGCATAAATTCGAGCAGTACTTC.

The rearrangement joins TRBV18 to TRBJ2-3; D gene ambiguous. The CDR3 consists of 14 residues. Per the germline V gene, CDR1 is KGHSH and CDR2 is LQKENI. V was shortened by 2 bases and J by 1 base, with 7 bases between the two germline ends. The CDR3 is CASSPYPGTDTQYF. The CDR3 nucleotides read TGTGCCAGCTCACCATACCCAGGCACAGATACGCAGTATTTT.

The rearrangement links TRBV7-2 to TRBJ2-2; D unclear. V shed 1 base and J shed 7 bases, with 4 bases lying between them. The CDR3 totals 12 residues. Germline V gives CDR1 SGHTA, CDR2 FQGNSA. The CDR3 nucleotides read TGTGCCAGCAGCTTAGTAGACGGGGAGCTGTTTTTT. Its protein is CASSLVDGELFF.

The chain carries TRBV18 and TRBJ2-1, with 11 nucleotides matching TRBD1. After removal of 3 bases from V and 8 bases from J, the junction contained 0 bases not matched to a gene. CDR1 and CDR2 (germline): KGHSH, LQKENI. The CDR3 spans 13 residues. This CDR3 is CASSPGQGDEQFF. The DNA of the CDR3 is TGTGCCAGCTCACCGGGACAGGGGGATGAGCAGTTCTTC. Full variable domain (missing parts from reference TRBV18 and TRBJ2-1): NAGVMQNPRHLVRRRGQEARLRCSPMKGHSHVYWYRQLPEEGLKFMVYLQKENIIDESGMPKERFSAEFPKEGPSILRIQQVVRGDSAAYFCASSPGQGDEQFFGPGTRLTVL.